This T cell receptor beta chain is drawn from a study of shared clonotypes between healthy human individuals (dated by TCRdb to about 2020). Some background on the complete study: A few men and two women, aged 18 to 49 years, made up the cohort. For each donor, three plates each were used for CD4 naive and CD4 memory, two plates were used for CD8 naive, and one plate was used for CD8 memory. Blood TCR repertoires of five healthy adults were deeply sequenced to estimate repertoire size and the extent of clonotype sharing between individuals. Libraries were prepared and TCR repertoires were sequenced by different laboratories using diverse techniques, in order to increase sequencing depth and limit assay-specific biases. Between about 0.94 and 8.9 billion PBMCs per donor were obtained by leukapheresis.

Broader findings and caveats from the paper: Estimated clonotype richness was generally larger for naive than for memory subsets. Incomplete sequencing was indicated by rarefaction of sorted-subset datasets, despite the large sequencing depth. Pairwise subsampling led to the expectation that sequencing depth would affect the degree of clonotype sharing among donors. Because the study included only a small number of donors, the genetic and exposure-history diversity represented was limited. Compared with non-shared clonotypes, clonotypes shared by all four sorted-subset donors had higher generation probabilities. Sampling was limited to blood, and TCR repertoires in tissue likely differ from TCR repertoires in blood. About 5% of naive CD4, around 3.6% of naive CD8, about 2.1% of memory CD4, and around 0.4% of memory CD8 clonotypes were shared across several donors.

Using the deep immunoSEQ assay, TCR CDR3 regions were amplified from genomic DNA by multiplex PCR. Genomic DNA extracted from each cell subset was distributed evenly over all wells of several immunoSEQ 96-well plates, and each plate served as one replicate. For sorted subsets, about 200 ng genomic DNA, equal to 30,000 to 35,000 T cell genomes, was loaded into each replicate PCR. Purified libraries were quantified with a Qubit 3.0 fluorometer, sized on a Bioanalyzer 2100, and re-quantified with the KAPA Library Quantification kit. Every immunoSEQ 96-well plate was sequenced on a dedicated single-read 150-cycle Illumina NextSeq 550 flow cell. Under the source paper's analysis protocol: Because the immunoSEQ output included only junctional sequences and no quality scores, the filtering could not be the same as the filtering used for full-length reads. Sequences were annotated with PyIR, a Python wrapper for IgBLAST v1.9, using IMGT germline references to assign V/J genes and CDR3. Reads were removed for weak V/J assignments (E-value above 1e-6), missing CDR3, stop codons, out-of-frame junctions, or ambiguous translated residues. V3J clonotypes were defined as sequences sharing the same inferred V gene, J gene, and CDR3 amino acid sequence. To compute the percentage overlap between repertoires, the number of shared unique clonotypes was divided by the size of the smaller repertoire. Three approaches were used to assess repertoire richness: RTK rarefaction, the Chao1 estimator, and Recon v2.1 estimates of unobserved clonotypes. Generation probabilities were computed with OLGA for all TCRbeta clonotypes obtained by the gDNA method from four donors. Drawn from immuneACCESS, this table holds only the in-frame rearrangements with V and J called that TCRdb kept. Clones are partly lost; checked studies trace under half to an unresolved V gene and leave the rest unexplained. Clone size and V and J calls were adopted from that table, with D and trimming inferred from the DNA. The sample has about a million clones on record, roughly 80% of them singletons. The ten most abundant clones make up 0.89% of the sample.

Donors were healthy HIV-negative adults with no recently reported acute infections or vaccinations. All donors were Caucasian adults living in Nashville, Tennessee, USA. CD4+ T cells were enriched through magnetic negative selection, after which naive cells were positively selected on CD45RA and the remaining negative fraction served as the memory subset. Blood was obtained by leukapheresis, after which PBMCs were separated by Ficoll-Histopaque density gradient centrifugation and cryopreserved in liquid nitrogen vapor phase. Purity and quantity of every magnetically sorted T cell population were checked by analytical flow cytometry. From each sorted fraction, genomic DNA was isolated and quantified by UV absorbance on a Nanodrop 2000c. This clone is a singleton in its sample. Its recognized antigen is unknown. Base quality data are lacking; no much larger clone is found one base away. Source material: memory CD4+ T cells from PBMCs. The cell subset or site tag for this specimen amounts to: CD45RA-negative fraction. The sequence derives from a man younger than 35 in good health. Some clones in this sample may be carry-over from other donors' samples.

The bases read TGTGCCACCAGCAGAGCAACAGGGAATAGTTCGCCCCAGCATTTT. This encodes CATSRATGNSSPQHF. In this chain, TRBV15 is recombined with TRBJ1-5; D gene: possibly TRBD1, on 6 matching bases. Reading from cysteine to phenylalanine, the CDR3 counts 15 amino acids. Only the CDR3 DNA stays, 45 bases, in frame from base 1. The V end loses 1 base and the J end loses 9 bases, and a stretch of 16 bases separates them. CDR1 and CDR2 are read off the germline V gene (reference sequence) as LNHNV and YYDKDF.